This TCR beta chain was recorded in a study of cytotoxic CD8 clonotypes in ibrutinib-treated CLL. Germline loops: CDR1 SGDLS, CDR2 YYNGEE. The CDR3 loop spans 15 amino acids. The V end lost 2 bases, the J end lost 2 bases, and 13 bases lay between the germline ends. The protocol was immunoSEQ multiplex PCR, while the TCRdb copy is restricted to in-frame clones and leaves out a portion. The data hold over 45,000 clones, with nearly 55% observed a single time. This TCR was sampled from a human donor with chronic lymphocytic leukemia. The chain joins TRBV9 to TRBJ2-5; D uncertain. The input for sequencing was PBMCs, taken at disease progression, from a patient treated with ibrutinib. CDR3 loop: CASSVGRMEQETQYF. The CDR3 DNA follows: TGTGCCAGCAGCGTGGGCAGGATGGAGCAAGAGACCCAGTACTTC.